The T cell receptor (beta chain) described here comes from a study of CD8+ T cells in alopecia areata. Study-level background: Treated individuals took tofacitinib by mouth, 5 to 10 mg twice daily. Regarding the study as a whole: Relative to mice, TCR sharing across patients was less clear, a difference possibly HLA-related.

The authors extracted RNA and reverse transcribed it into cDNA as the sequencing template. This table comes from immunoSEQ multiplex PCR, and its TCRdb copy is limited to in-frame clones, with some not included. The table has 100,000 to 150,000 clones, 49% seen once; the top ten hold approximately 19%. This clone has only a few counts. Its antigen is unidentified. From alopecia areata patients, lesional scalp punch biopsies and peripheral blood were collected. V shed 5 bases and J shed 4 bases, with 21 bases lying between them. The length of the CDR3 is 16 residues. Germline-derived CDR1 and CDR2 are MNHEY and SMNVEV (reference sequence).

This TCR was sampled from a human donor with alopecia areata. The chain has TRBV27 and TRBJ2-7; weak D call: TRBD2 (6 bases). The material sequenced was CD8+ T cells sorted from blood, taken at week 0. CDR3 amino acids: CASSHSAGPLLYEQYF. CDR3 sequence (DNA): TGTGCCAGCAGTCATAGCGCGGGACCGCTCTTGTACGAGCAGTACTTC.